This T cell receptor beta chain was obtained from a study of blood T cell repertoires in COVID-19. Whole-study context: Sources were T cells, B-cell-depleted T cells, or PBMCs; the material itself was cDNA or gDNA.

The CDR3 has 15 residues. In the authors' workflow: Amplification with reference gene primers provided the estimates of nucleated cell counts. Generated by immunoSEQ multiplex PCR, the TCRdb table keeps only in-frame clones and is missing some. V and J calls and clone size are as listed in that table; D and trimming were resolved from the DNA. This table holds 150,000 or so clones, 88% found once. This rearrangement joins TRBV21-1 to TRBJ1-4; the D call of TRBD1 is as the table states it, not checked on the DNA. TRBV21-1 is assigned pseudogene status. The sequence derives from a woman under 40 with acute COVID-19. Sequencing input: PBMCs or T cells enriched from blood (not recorded which). CDR3 sequence reads: CASSRSRGQGEKLFF. In DNA, the CDR3 is TGTGCCAGCAGCCGAAGCCGGGGACAGGGAGAAAAACTGTTTTTT.